The clone carrying this TCR beta chain was recorded a few times. The data are from a study of immune evolution from preneoplasia to lung adenocarcinoma. Germline V gene lookup returns CDR1 SGHRS and CDR2 YFSETQ. Trimming cost V 3 bases and J 2 bases, with 12 bases left between them. The length of the CDR3 is 14 residues. Sequencing used immunoSEQ multiplex PCR; TCRdb keeps in-frame clones, though not all of them. This table holds 5,000 to 6,500 clones, over 65% found once. What was sequenced was FFPE lung adenocarcinoma in situ tissue. The receptor was derived from a person aged 60-80 years with lung adenocarcinoma. The chain combines TRBV5-1 with TRBJ2-7; D is possibly TRBD1 (6 bases). The CDR3: CASSWQGITYEQYF. The CDR3 nucleotides read TGCGCCAGCAGCTGGCAGGGGATTACCTACGAGCAGTACTTC.